The 8 T cell receptor beta chains listed next were all sequenced from one sample in a study of T cell clonality in common variable immunodeficiency. Only in-frame clones appear in the TCRdb table, and some are missing; sequencing was by immunoSEQ multiplex PCR. Altogether approximately 44,000 clones were found in the sample, and no singletons occur. The sample taken for sequencing was peripheral blood mononuclear cells. The receptor set was obtained from a person aged 18 to 75 in good health.

This clone was observed at least ten times. The read terminates 3 residues before the CDR3 end, so the remaining end is supplied by the germline J gene. The chain is built from TRBV20-1 and TRBJ2-5, with 7 nucleotides matching TRBD2. This CDR3 spans 16 amino acids. Germline V gene data show CDR1 as DFQATT and CDR2 as SNEGSKA (reference sequence). CDR3 sequence: CSAGSLSGVGQETQYF. Partial CDR3 DNA: TGCAGCGCTGGGTCCCTCAGCGGGGTCGGGCAAGAGACC.

This clone was seen ten or more times. The DNA ends 3 residues before the CDR3 does, and the rest of the CDR3 is filled in from the germline J gene. V usage is TRBV6-1 and J usage is TRBJ1-1, with a weak D call TRBD1 (5 bases). Germline V gene sequence: CDR1 MNHNS, CDR2 SASEGT. This CDR3 spans 15 amino acids. With 1 base removed from V and 5 bases from J, the gap between germline ends came to 14 bases. The CDR3 sequence: CASSEEIQVLTEAFF. Partial CDR3 DNA: TGTGCCAGCAGTGAAGAAATACAGGTTTTGACTGAA.

This clone occurred many times. The sequenced fragment ends 3 residues before the CDR3 boundary, so the rest is inferred from the germline J gene. The chain links TRBV20-1 to TRBJ2-1; TRBD2 matches 10 bases. The V and J ends lost 1 base and 8 bases, in that order; junction bases with no gene match: 11. Per germline, CDR1 DFQATT and CDR2 SNEGSKA (reference sequence). This CDR3 has 16 amino acids. CDR3 DNA (partial): TGCAGTGCTAGAGCGGGTAGCGGGGGGTTCGAGGATGAG. Protein sequence: CSARAGSGGFEDE. From start to end, the CDR3 is CSARAGSGGFEDEQFF.

This clone has at least ten counts. From the germline J gene comes the end of the CDR3, since the read stops 3 residues before it. J is TRBJ2-7 and V is TRBV14; the match to TRBD2 covers 8 bases. V was clipped by 5 bases and J by 3 bases; unmatched bases: 12. The CDR3 extends over 16 amino acids. Germline V gene data show CDR1 as SGHDN and CDR2 as FVKESK. CDR3 amino acids: CASSSARGGGFYEQYF. The sequenced part of the CDR3 DNA is TGTGCCAGCAGCTCGGCGAGGGGCGGGGGGTTCTACGAG.

At least ten counts were recorded for this clone. The missing CDR3 end, 3 residues past where the read stops, is filled in from the germline J gene. The rearrangement joins TRBV29-1 to TRBJ2-5; 10 nucleotides line up with TRBD1. The germline V gene encodes CDR1 SQVTM and CDR2 ANQGSEA. The CDR3 runs to 14 residues. Trimming removed 4 bases from V and 3 bases from J; junction bases left unmatched: 5. CDR3 in amino acids: CSVAAGTGEETQYF. CDR3 DNA (partial): TGCAGCGTTGCAGCCGGGACAGGGGAAGAGACC.

In this sample, this clone turned up a few times. CDR3 DNA (partial): TGCGCCAGCAGTCAGACAGGCGGCAAAAACATT. Amino acids: CASSQTGGKNI. The CDR3 as a whole reads CASSQTGGKNIQYF. This sequence joins TRBV10-2 and TRBJ2-4, with D tentatively TRBD1 (6 bases). The read terminates 3 residues before the CDR3 end, so the remaining end is supplied by the germline J gene. The CDR3 runs 14 residues. The V and J ends lost 5 bases and 3 bases respectively, with 11 bases between them. From germline, CDR1 is WSHSY and CDR2 SAAADI.

This clone was found many times. The CDR3 is cut off 3 residues early in the read; its end comes from the germline J gene. The chain joins TRBV5-1 to TRBJ2-5; tentatively, D is TRBD1 or TRBD2 (5 bases each). CDR3 length equals 13 residues. The germline V gene has CDR1 SGHRS and CDR2 YFSETQ. V was cut by 2 bases and J by 5 bases, with 10 bases left in between. CDR3 bases read: TGCGCCAGCAGCTTTGAAGGGGAGGAGACC. It translates to CASSFEGEET. The entire CDR3 protein is CASSFEGEETQYF. Filled out from reference TRBV5-1 and TRBJ2-5, the complete variable domain reads KAGVTQTPRYLIKTRGQQVTLSCSPISGHRSVSWYQQTPGQGLQFLFEYFSETQRNKGNFPGRFSGRQFSNSRSEMNVSTLELGDSALYLCASSFEGEETQYFGPGTRLLVL.

This clone was counted at least ten times. CDR3 residues: CASSELTSGGYEQYF. CDR3 bases read: TGCGCCAGCAGTGAGCTTACTAGCGGGGGTTACGAG. The V call is TRBV10-1, the J call TRBJ2-7; the match to TRBD2 covers 11 bases. The CDR3 end falls 3 residues outside the read, so it is completed with the germline J gene. Germline V lookup: CDR1 WNHNN, CDR2 SYGVQD (reference sequence). Germline trimming cut 2 bases from V and 4 bases from J; bases unmatched to any gene: 4. The CDR3 spans 15 residues.